This note documents a single T cell receptor (beta chain) sequence. Data came from immunoSEQ multiplex PCR; TCRdb stores just in-frame clones and leaves some out. This sample has about 73,000 clones, with about 80% found just once. The study sampled blood at baseline, cycle 4 day 1, and cycle 7 day 1. V was cut by 6 bases and J by 0 bases, with 6 bases left in between. Germline V lookup: CDR1 LNHDA, CDR2 SQIVND (reference sequence). The CDR3 totals 13 residues. The sample belongs to a study of OX40 agonist ivuxolimab in advanced cancers. This rearrangement joins TRBV19 to TRBJ1-3; D uncertain. The TCR sequence derives from an adult with an advanced solid tumor such as melanoma, head and neck, liver or kidney cancer. Here the sequenced sample was CD4+ or CD8+ T cells sorted from blood, taken in a trial of the OX40 agonist ivuxolimab. CDR3 region: CASSRTSGNTIYF. CDR3 bases: TGTGCCAGTAGCCGGACCTCTGGAAACACCATATATTTT.